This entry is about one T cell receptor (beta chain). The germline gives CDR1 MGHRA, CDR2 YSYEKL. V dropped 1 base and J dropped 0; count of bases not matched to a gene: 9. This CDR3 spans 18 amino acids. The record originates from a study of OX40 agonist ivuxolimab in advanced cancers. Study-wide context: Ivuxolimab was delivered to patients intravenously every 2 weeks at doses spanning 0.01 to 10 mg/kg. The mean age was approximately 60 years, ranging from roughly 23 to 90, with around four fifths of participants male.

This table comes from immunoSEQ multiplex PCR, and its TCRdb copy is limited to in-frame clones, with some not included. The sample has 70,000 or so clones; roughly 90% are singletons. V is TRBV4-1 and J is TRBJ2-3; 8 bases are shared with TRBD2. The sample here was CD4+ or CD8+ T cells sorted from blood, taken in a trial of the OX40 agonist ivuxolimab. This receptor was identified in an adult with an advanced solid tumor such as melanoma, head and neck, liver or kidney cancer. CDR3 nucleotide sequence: TGCGCCAGCAGCCAAGGCAGACTAGCGACAACTAGCACAGATACGCAGTATTTT. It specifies CASSQGRLATTSTDTQYF.